The next 14 T cell receptor beta chains were all read from a single sample in a study of naive and memory T cell subsets (TCRdb year 2017). The treatment or condition label, read with the paper, signifies: skin biopsy from saline-injected control site (resident skin T cells). Total RNA, without cell sorting, was DNase treated with RQ1 DNase before reverse transcription, targeting about 1 to 1,100 ng input. The library was built by means of UMI-ligation and nested PCR. Sequencing instrument: Illumina MiSeq. The ligated cDNA was amplified in four rounds of PCR with nested alpha and beta constant region primers together with the SP2 primer. Through fastp at Q25 and MiXCR, TCRdb rebuilt clones from the public reads, retaining in-frame beta chains. All rows with the same CDR3 protein become a single entry with the most common DNA and genes. A total of 2,200 or so distinct CDR3 sequences appear in this sample, 4.1% of them only once. The top ten clonotypes cover roughly 21% of the sample.

Source: skin, taken from a saline injection site in the skin. The receptor set was obtained from an adult in good health.

In its sample, this clonotype is medium-sized. The chain is built from TRBV10-1 and TRBJ2-1; D is uncertain. Germline CDR1 reads WNHNN; CDR2 reads SYGVQD (reference sequence). V was shortened by 4 bases and J by 5 bases, with 12 bases between the two germline ends. The CDR3 spans 14 residues. In DNA, the CDR3 is TGCGCCAGCAGTGCCGGCGGTTCCCACAATGAGCAGTTCTTC. Protein: CASSAGGSHNEQFF.

This clonotype is labeled as medium-sized (0.01 to 0.1%). CDR3 nucleotides: TGTGCCAGCAGTTACTTCCGAGTAGGGGTCCCCACTGAAGCTTTCTTT. As protein: CASSYFRVGVPTEAFF. The chain combines TRBV6-5 with TRBJ1-1; D possibly corresponds to TRBD1 (5 bases). Looked up from germline, CDR1 is MNHEY and CDR2 is SVGAGI. The CDR3 has 16 residues. Trimming took 1 base from V and 4 from J, leaving 16 bases between them.

This clonotype is classed as medium-sized. V and J are TRBV12-3 or TRBV12-4 and TRBJ2-7, with TRBD2 as a possible D gene (6 bases). There are 17 residues in the CDR3. V lost 4 bases and J lost 0, with 19 bases in between. CDR3 in DNA: TGTGCCAGCAGTTCGAAAATCCTCGGGGGACGCTCCTACGAGCAGTACTTC. Encoded protein: CASSSKILGGRSYEQYF.

By frequency in the sample, this clonotype is medium-sized (0.01 to 0.1%). This chain joins TRBV6-6 and TRBJ2-3; D call uncertain. Trimming stripped 7 bases from V and 3 bases from J, with 11 bases between. Germline-derived CDR1 and CDR2 are MNHNY and SVGAGI (reference sequence). The CDR3 loop spans 13 amino acids. The CDR3 region has the DNA TGTGCCAGCACAGCAGGCTCAACAGATACGCAGTATTTT. Translated: CASTAGSTDTQYF.

Relative to its sample, this clonotype is medium-sized. The rearrangement uses TRBV18 and TRBJ2-1; D uncertain. Germline CDR1 is KGHSH and CDR2 is LQKENI. With 10 bases removed from V and 0 bases from J, the gap between germline ends came to 19 bases. The CDR3 is made up of 16 amino acids. Here the CDR3 reads CATSINSLYSYNEQFF. For the CDR3, the DNA is TGTGCCACCTCCATAAATTCGTTATACTCCTACAATGAGCAGTTCTTC.

The genes are TRBV30 and TRBJ1-1, with a weak D call TRBD1 (5 bases). V gave up 4 bases and J gave up 3 bases, with 15 bases separating them. CDR1 is GTSNPN, CDR2 SVGIG, per germline (reference sequence). The CDR3 has 14 amino acids. CDR3 in amino acids: CAWKGSPGDTEAFF. CDR3 coding DNA: TGTGCCTGGAAGGGGAGCCCTGGGGACACTGAAGCTTTCTTT.

J is TRBJ2-1 and V is TRBV14; 7 bases line up with TRBD2. V was clipped by 4 bases and J by 5 bases; unmatched bases: 8. The germline V gene has CDR1 SGHDN and CDR2 FVKESK. The CDR3 totals 15 residues. The CDR3 nucleotides read TGTGCCAGCAGCCGAAGCGGGAACTATCACAATGAGCAGTTCTTC. Protein sequence: CASSRSGNYHNEQFF.

By frequency in the sample, this clonotype is medium-sized. The chain has TRBV2 and TRBJ1-1; D is undetermined. The ends were cut back, 4 bases at V and 1 base at J, with 7 bases in the middle. The CDR3 extends over 13 amino acids. Germline-derived CDR1 and CDR2 are SNHLY and FYNNEI. CDR3 sequence reads: CASSVRQNTEAFF. The CDR3 coding sequence is TGTGCCAGCAGTGTTCGGCAGAACACTGAAGCTTTCTTT. Using reference TRBV2 and TRBJ1-1 for the parts outside the CDR3, the full variable domain is EPEVTQTPSHQVTQMGQEVILRCVPISNHLYFYWYRQILGQKVEFLVSFYNNEISEKSEIFDDQFSVERPDGSNFTLKIRSTKLEDSAMYFCASSVRQNTEAFFGQGTRLTVV.

By its share, this clonotype is medium-sized. This sequence joins TRBV7-9 and TRBJ2-2; 7 bases are shared with TRBD1. Germline values: CDR1 SEHNR, CDR2 FQNEAQ (reference sequence). The CDR3 is 19 residues long. J was trimmed by 4 bases and V by 5 bases; bases with no gene match: 19. CDR3 in amino acids: CASSLQTGYSTRTTGELFF. CDR3 DNA: TGTGCCAGCAGCCTACAGACAGGGTACTCGACCAGAACCACCGGGGAGCTGTTTTTT.

By its share, this clonotype is medium-sized. The chain links TRBV11-2 to TRBJ2-3; D perhaps matches TRBD1 (6 bases). Germline CDR1 and CDR2: SGHAT and FQNNGV. Trimming took 5 bases from V and 2 from J, leaving 14 bases between them. The CDR3 sequence is 15 residues long. The CDR3 sequence: CASSPRTATTDTQYF. Written as DNA, the CDR3 is TGTGCCAGCAGCCCTCGGACAGCGACCACAGATACGCAGTATTTT.

By frequency in the sample, this clonotype is medium-sized (0.01 to 0.1%). The chain recombines TRBV20-1 with TRBJ2-4; D is unresolved. The CDR3 consists of 14 residues. The germline V and J ends were trimmed by 3 bases and 1 base, with 10 bases remaining between them. Per germline, CDR1 DFQATT and CDR2 SNEGSKA (reference sequence). CDR3 coding DNA: TGCAGTGCTAGTGTTTTGGGGGCCAAAAACATTCAGTACTTC. Amino acid sequence: CSASVLGAKNIQYF.

This clonotype is labeled as medium-sized. The rearrangement uses TRBV7-2 and TRBJ2-7; D unclear. Germline V gives CDR1 SGHTA, CDR2 FQGNSA. The CDR3 has 14 amino acids. Trimming removed 2 bases at V and 0 bases at J, with 8 bases between. The CDR3 here is CASSLPHSSYEQYF. The CDR3, as DNA: TGTGCCAGCAGCTTACCCCATTCCTCCTACGAGCAGTACTTC.

This clonotype is large (0.1 to 1%) by share. This rearrangement joins TRBV29-1 to TRBJ2-7, with TRBD2 matching over 7 bases. From germline, CDR1 is SQVTM and CDR2 ANQGSEA. V shed 1 base and J 4 bases; nucleotides not matched to a gene: 7. The CDR3 is made up of 14 amino acids. Here the CDR3 DNA reads TGCAGCGTTGAAGTCCCGGGACTACAATACGAGCAGTACTTC. Protein product: CSVEVPGLQYEQYF.

Many counts were recorded for this clonotype. The CDR3 region has the DNA TGTGCCAGCTCACCCACCCAGGGGGATTGGGCCAAAAACATTCAGTACTTC. As protein: CASSPTQGDWAKNIQYF. The rearrangement links TRBV18 to TRBJ2-4, with 7 bases matching TRBD1. This CDR3 contains 17 residues. Germline V gives CDR1 KGHSH, CDR2 LQKENI. V lost 3 bases, J lost 1 base, and 9 bases stayed unmatched.